The sample holds one count of the clone carrying this T cell receptor beta chain. Unmatched junction bases numbered 7, after V lost 3 bases and J lost 2 bases. The germline gives CDR1 MNHEY, CDR2 SMNVEV (reference sequence). CDR3 length equals 16 residues. Original analysis: Reference gene primers were amplified, and this amplification served to estimate nucleated cell counts. Produced via immunoSEQ multiplex PCR; TCRdb's table is partial and in-frame only. The V and J calls and clone size are taken from that table; D and trimming were inferred from the DNA. Here the sample spans about 310,000 clones, 85% to 90% being singletons. This sample stems from a study of blood T cell repertoires in COVID-19. At the level of the study: PBMCs, B-cell-depleted T cells, or T cells were the source of the cDNA or gDNA that made up the material.

The sequencing sample was made of peripheral blood. This TCR was recovered from a woman between 35 and 50 years old with COVID-19, enrolled during active disease. This chain uses TRBV27 with TRBJ2-1; 7 bases fit TRBD1. The CDR3 nucleotides read TGTGCCAGCAGTTTTAATCCGGACAGGCCCTACAATGAGCAGTTCTTC. It codes for CASSFNPDRPYNEQFF.